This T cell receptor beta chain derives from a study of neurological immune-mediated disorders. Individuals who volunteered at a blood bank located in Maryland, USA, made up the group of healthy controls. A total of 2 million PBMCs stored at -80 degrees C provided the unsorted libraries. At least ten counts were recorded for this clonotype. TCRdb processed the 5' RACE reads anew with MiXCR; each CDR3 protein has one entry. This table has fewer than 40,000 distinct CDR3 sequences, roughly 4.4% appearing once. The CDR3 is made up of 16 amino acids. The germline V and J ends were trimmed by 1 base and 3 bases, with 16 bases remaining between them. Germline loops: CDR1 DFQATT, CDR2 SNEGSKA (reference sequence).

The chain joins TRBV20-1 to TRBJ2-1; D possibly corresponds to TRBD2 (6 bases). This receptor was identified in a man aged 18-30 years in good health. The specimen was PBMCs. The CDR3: CSARVFGGAIYNEQFF. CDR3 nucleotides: TGCAGTGCTAGAGTTTTCGGCGGGGCCATCTACAATGAGCAGTTCTTC.